These T cell receptor beta chains were read from a single sample in a study of T-cell reconstitution after alpha-beta-depleted transplantation in children. Each CDR3 protein gets one entry after TCRdb re-called the PCR reads with MiXCR. There are roughly 500,000 distinct CDR3 sequences in the sample; 15% to 20% occur only once, and over 3% lies in the top ten. The source was PBMCs from the stem cell graft donor, collected from the stem cell graft. These receptors were collected from a human donor who donated a stem cell graft to a child with acute lymphoblastic leukemia. CDR3s include the opening cysteine and the closing phenylalanine or tryptophan. D genes are given only for firm matches. Some rows have no size entry. The others give once, few or many, or a class for an expanded clone.

clone_size j_call v_call cdr3_length d_call cdr3_nt cdr3_aa
NA TRBJ2-7 TRBV4-1 16 TRBD2 TGCGCCAGCAGCCAAGAACTAGCGGGTCCCTCCTACGAGCAGTACTTC CASSQELAGPSYEQYF
NA TRBJ1-1 TRBV20-1 13 TRBD1 TGCAGTGCTGTAGGGGGCCCGGGGACTGAAGCTTTCTTT CSAVGGPGTEAFF
few TRBJ2-3 TRBV7-2 16 TRBD2 TGTGCCAGCAGCTTAACACTAGCGGACGACACAGATACGCAGTATTTT CASSLTLADDTDTQYF
NA TRBJ1-2 TRBV12-3/TRBV12-4 14 NA TGTGCCAGCAGGACCTTGGGGGGGCACTATGGCTACACCTTC CASRTLGGHYGYTF
NA TRBJ2-1 TRBV9 14 NA TGTGCCAGCAGCACCCTAGGGTTGGGTCGGGAGCAGTTCTTC CASSTLGLGREQFF
NA TRBJ1-2 TRBV11-1 18 TRBD1 TGTGCCAGCAGCTTAGCGCGATTCAGGGACAGCAGTGCCTATGGCTACACCTTC CASSLARFRDSSAYGYTF
few TRBJ2-3 TRBV20-1 15 TRBD2 TGCAGTGCACCGGGACTAGCGTATAGCACAGATACGCAGTATTTT CSAPGLAYSTDTQYF
few TRBJ2-7 TRBV20-1 10 TRBD1 TGCAGTGCTATTCGGACAGGGGCTCATTTC CSAIRTGAHF
NA TRBJ2-1 TRBV27 15 TRBD2 TGTGCCAGCAGTTCGACTAGCGGGAGGGCAGATGAGCAGTTCTTC CASSSTSGRADEQFF
few TRBJ2-1 TRBV4-1 15 TRBD2 TGCGCCAGCAGCCAAATAGCGGGAGTCGGCGCTGAGCAGTTCTTC CASSQIAGVGAEQFF
NA TRBJ2-1 TRBV12-3/TRBV12-4 15 TRBD2 TGTGCCAGCAGCCCAGGGAGGGGCGGGTACAATGAGCAGTTCTTC CASSPGRGGYNEQFF
few TRBJ2-3 TRBV5-1 13 NA TGCGCCAGCAGCTTGGCCGGGCTACGAACGCAGTATTTT CASSLAGLRTQYF
NA TRBJ1-4 TRBV12-3/TRBV12-4 14 NA TGTGCCAGCAGTCACTATACCGTTGATGAAAAACTGTTTTTT CASSHYTVDEKLFF
NA TRBJ1-1 TRBV6-1 14 NA TGTGCCAGCAGCCCCCTTGGATGGTACACTGAAGCTTTCTTT CASSPLGWYTEAFF
few TRBJ2-2 TRBV18 14 NA TGTGCCAGCTCAGCCGACTATACCACCGGGGAGCTGTTTTTT CASSADYTTGELFF
NA TRBJ2-1 TRBV29-1 16 NA TGCAGCGGATCCACCCAAGGTACTCTTACCTACAATGAGCAGTTCTTC CSGSTQGTLTYNEQFF
NA TRBJ2-3 TRBV11-2 15 TRBD1 TGTGCCAGCACCGGGACAGGGGCTAAGGCAGATACGCAGTATTTT CASTGTGAKADTQYF
few TRBJ2-1 TRBV7-9 20 TRBD2 TGTGCCAGCAGCTGGAGGGGGACTAGCGGGAGGGGTACCTCCTACAATGAGCAGTTCTTC CASSWRGTSGRGTSYNEQFF
NA TRBJ2-7 TRBV10-3 13 NA TGTGCCATCAGTGATGACCCAGCCTACGAGCAGTACTTC CAISDDPAYEQYF
few TRBJ2-5 TRBV7-2 16 TRBD2 TGTGCCAGCAGCTTCAGGACTAGATTGGTTCAAGAGACCCAGTACTTC CASSFRTRLVQETQYF
NA TRBJ2-1 TRBV11-3 15 TRBD2 TGTGCCAGCAGCGCCTGGGAGGGGTCCTACAATGAGCAGTTCTTC CASSAWEGSYNEQFF
NA TRBJ1-2 TRBV12-3/TRBV12-4 14 NA TGTGCCAGCAGTTTAGGGAGCCTAAACGGGGGCTACACCTTC CASSLGSLNGGYTF
few TRBJ1-5 TRBV7-2 16 NA TGTGCCAGCAGCTTAGGGGGGGGCTATAGCAATCAGCCCCAGCATTTT CASSLGGGYSNQPQHF
few TRBJ1-1 TRBV6-2/TRBV6-3 16 NA TGTGCCAGCATCACAACCCGGCAGGGTTTGAACACTGAAGCTTTCTTT CASITTRQGLNTEAFF
few TRBJ2-3 TRBV25-1 17 NA TGTGCCAGCAGTGACCGCCGGGACACCGTTCGCACAGATACGCAGTATTTT CASSDRRDTVRTDTQYF
few TRBJ1-4 TRBV4-1 15 NA TGCGCCAGCAGCCAAGCGGCGGGGGGGGTCGAAAAACTGTTTTTT CASSQAAGGVEKLFF
few TRBJ2-2 TRBV5-1 14 NA TGCGCCAGCAGCTTCTCCTTTTACACCGGGGAGCTGTTTTTT CASSFSFYTGELFF
few TRBJ2-7 TRBV9 15 NA TGTGCCAGCAGCGTAGAAGGGGGACCCCAGAACGAGCAGTACTTC CASSVEGGPQNEQYF
NA TRBJ2-5 TRBV5-1 11 NA TGCGCCAGCAAAAGACAAGAGACCCAGTACTTC CASKRQETQYF
NA TRBJ1-1 TRBV20-1 12 NA TGCAGTGCTAGAGATCAAGGAACTGAAGCTTTCTTT CSARDQGTEAFF
few TRBJ2-1 TRBV11-2 14 NA TGTGCCAGCAGCAAGAGAGGGGGGGACAATGAGCAGTTCTTC CASSKRGGDNEQFF
NA TRBJ1-3 TRBV6-1 17 NA TGTGCCAGCAGTGACCAAGGGCAGACCCTCTCTGGAAACACCATATATTTT CASSDQGQTLSGNTIYF
many TRBJ2-5 TRBV7-2 17 NA TGTGCCAGCAGCTTAGGGGGATACGGGGCCAACCAAGAGACCCAGTACTTC CASSLGGYGANQETQYF
NA TRBJ1-1 TRBV18 13 NA TGTGCCAGCTCCGAGCAGGCCGCTACTGAAGCTTTCTTT CASSEQAATEAFF
NA TRBJ2-7 TRBV6-2/TRBV6-3 15 NA TGTGCCAGCAGTACGCCGCGCGGGCGTCTCTACGAGCAGTACTTC CASSTPRGRLYEQYF
few TRBJ2-4 TRBV5-4 12 NA TGTGCCAGCAGCAACGGCCAAGACTTTCAGTACTTC CASSNGQDFQYF
NA TRBJ2-1 TRBV7-9 16 TRBD2 TGTGCCAGCAGCTTGGCACTAGCGGGAGATTGGGATGAGCAGTTCTTC CASSLALAGDWDEQFF
few TRBJ1-2 TRBV12-3/TRBV12-4 12 TRBD1 TGTGCCAGCAGTTGGGACAGGGGCGGCTACACCTTC CASSWDRGGYTF
NA TRBJ2-7 TRBV20-1 13 NA TGCAGTGCGGGCCGGGACAACTTCTACGAGCAGTACTTC CSAGRDNFYEQYF
few TRBJ1-1 TRBV19 13 NA TGTGCCAGTAGTATATCCGAGAACACTGAAGCTTTCTTT CASSISENTEAFF
NA TRBJ2-3 TRBV9 16 TRBD2 TGTGCCAGCAGCGTAGAAGGCGGGAGTAACCCAGATACGCAGTATTTT CASSVEGGSNPDTQYF
few TRBJ2-3 TRBV20-1 21 TRBD2 TGCAGTGCTAGCGGCTGGACTAGCGGGGAGATGTTCCGTGGGTTTGCAGATACGCAGTATTTT CSASGWTSGEMFRGFADTQYF
few TRBJ2-1 TRBV25-1 14 NA TGTGCCAGCAGTAAGTTCGGGCAGGGCGATGAGCAGTTCTTC CASSKFGQGDEQFF
few TRBJ1-4 TRBV12-3/TRBV12-4 14 NA TGTGCCAGCACCCCGAGTGGGGTCGGTGAAAAACTGTTTTTT CASTPSGVGEKLFF
NA TRBJ2-3 TRBV7-3 13 NA TGTGCCAGCAGCCCCGGACCCCCGGATACGCAGTATTTT CASSPGPPDTQYF
NA TRBJ2-5 TRBV27 16 TRBD1 TGTGCCAGCAGTCCCTATACAGGGGGCGTTGAAGAGACCCAGTACTTC CASSPYTGGVEETQYF
NA TRBJ2-7 TRBV27 13 NA TGTGCCAGCAGTTCGGGGGCCCCCTACGAGCAGTACTTC CASSSGAPYEQYF
NA TRBJ2-7 TRBV12-3/TRBV12-4 13 NA TGTGCCACCTCGGACAGCCGTCTGCGGGAGCAGTACTTC CATSDSRLREQYF
few TRBJ2-3 TRBV12-3/TRBV12-4 15 NA TGTGCCAGCAGTTTAGGATCCGGGAGCGCAGATACGCAGTATTTT CASSLGSGSADTQYF
NA TRBJ1-6 TRBV3-1 17 TRBD1 TGTGCCAGCAGCCGGGGACAGCTGAGCTCCTATAATTCACCCCTCCACTTT CASSRGQLSSYNSPLHF
NA TRBJ1-1 TRBV10-2 15 TRBD1 TGCGCCAGCGGTGATTGGGACAGGGGGGGCACTGAAGCTTTCTTT CASGDWDRGGTEAFF